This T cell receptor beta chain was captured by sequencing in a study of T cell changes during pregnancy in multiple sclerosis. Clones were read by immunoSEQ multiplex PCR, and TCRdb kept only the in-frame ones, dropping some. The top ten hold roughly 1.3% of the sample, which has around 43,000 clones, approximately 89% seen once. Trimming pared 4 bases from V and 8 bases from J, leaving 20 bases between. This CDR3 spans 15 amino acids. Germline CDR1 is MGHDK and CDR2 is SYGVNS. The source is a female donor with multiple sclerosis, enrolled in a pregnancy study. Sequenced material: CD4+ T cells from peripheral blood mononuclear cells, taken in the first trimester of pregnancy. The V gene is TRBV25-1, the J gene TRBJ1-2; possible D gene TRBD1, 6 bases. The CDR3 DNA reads TGTGCCAGCAGTGGAGGGTGGGGGGGCGCCGGGGGCTACACCTTC. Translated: CASSGGWGGAGGYTF.